Listed below are T cell receptor beta chains from one sample, sequenced in a study of blood T cells in healthy people across ages. TCRdb passed the 5' RACE reads through MiXCR, listing each CDR3 protein once. The repertoire holds about 970,000 distinct CDR3 sequences, with about 53% as singletons. Sequencing input: blood. The source is a woman aged 60 to 75 in good health. Each CDR3 is given without its conserved first and last residue. Part of the rows lack a size; the others show once, few, many or a class for expanded clones.

j_call | clone_size | v_call | cdr3_aa
TRBJ2-3 | - | TRBV29-1 | SVEVAVGDTQY
TRBJ2-3 | - | TRBV4-2 | ASSQGSGPPTDTQY
TRBJ2-3 | few | TRBV6-1 | ASSTGLIGDTQY
TRBJ2-5 | few | TRBV18 | ASSPIESYQETQY
TRBJ2-1 | - | TRBV20-1 | SAAGGTIYNEQF
- | - | TRBV24-1 | ATSDIGQGRDEQY
TRBJ1-5 | - | TRBV4-1 | ASSQMGGAGQPQH
TRBJ2-1 | - | TRBV20-1 | SAMGDSYNEQF
TRBJ2-1 | - | TRBV6-1 | ASSEGRAGRRSEQF
TRBJ2-7 | few | TRBV6-2/TRBV6-3 | ASSYQGLAYEQY
TRBJ1-2 | - | TRBV6-5 | ASSRDRGRYDGYT
TRBJ2-1 | few | TRBV6-2/TRBV6-3 | ATNIQGAGGEQF